The clone carrying this TCR beta chain has just a few counts. Its specificity is not known. With a J-beta primer mix and a sample-barcoded 5' primer, a second PCR ran 7 to 11 cycles. TCRdb recomputed calls from the 5' RACE reads with MiXCR, one row per CDR3 protein. Of approximately 580,000 distinct CDR3 sequences in the sample, about 24% were seen once. The CDR3 covers 14 residues. CDR1 and CDR2 from the germline V gene are DFQATT and SNEGSKA (reference sequence). V shed 2 bases and J shed 0 bases, with 11 bases lying between them. The record originates from a study of blood T cells in healthy people across ages. Points from the study as a whole: Diversity figures based on one million T cells were deemed too low.

This same sample was also taken into another study, of T cells of mothers and their children. Per that paper: Material was donated by three healthy Caucasian mothers and their six children. Mothers yielded over 10 million CDR3 reads, children 2.5 million to 3 million each.

This clonotype was sampled from a boy younger than 18 in good health. This chain connects TRBV20-1 to TRBJ2-7, with D perhaps matching TRBD1 or TRBD2 (6 bases each). Sequences were obtained from blood. The CDR3 spells CSARRRDNSYEQYF. The DNA of the CDR3 is TGCAGTGCTAGAAGGAGGGACAACTCCTACGAGCAGTACTTC.